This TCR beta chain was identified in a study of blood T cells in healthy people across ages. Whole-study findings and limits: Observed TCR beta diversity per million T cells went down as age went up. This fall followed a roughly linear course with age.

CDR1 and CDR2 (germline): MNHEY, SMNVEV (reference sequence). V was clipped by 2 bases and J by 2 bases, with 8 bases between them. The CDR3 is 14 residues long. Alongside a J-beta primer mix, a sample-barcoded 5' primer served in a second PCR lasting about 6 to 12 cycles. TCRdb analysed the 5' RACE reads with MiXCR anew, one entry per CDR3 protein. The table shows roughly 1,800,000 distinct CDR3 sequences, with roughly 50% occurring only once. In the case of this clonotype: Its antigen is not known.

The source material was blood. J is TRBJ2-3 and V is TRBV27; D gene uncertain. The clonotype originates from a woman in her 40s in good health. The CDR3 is CASSLSLITDTQYF. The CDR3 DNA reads TGTGCCAGCAGTTTAAGTCTGATCACAGATACGCAGTATTTT.